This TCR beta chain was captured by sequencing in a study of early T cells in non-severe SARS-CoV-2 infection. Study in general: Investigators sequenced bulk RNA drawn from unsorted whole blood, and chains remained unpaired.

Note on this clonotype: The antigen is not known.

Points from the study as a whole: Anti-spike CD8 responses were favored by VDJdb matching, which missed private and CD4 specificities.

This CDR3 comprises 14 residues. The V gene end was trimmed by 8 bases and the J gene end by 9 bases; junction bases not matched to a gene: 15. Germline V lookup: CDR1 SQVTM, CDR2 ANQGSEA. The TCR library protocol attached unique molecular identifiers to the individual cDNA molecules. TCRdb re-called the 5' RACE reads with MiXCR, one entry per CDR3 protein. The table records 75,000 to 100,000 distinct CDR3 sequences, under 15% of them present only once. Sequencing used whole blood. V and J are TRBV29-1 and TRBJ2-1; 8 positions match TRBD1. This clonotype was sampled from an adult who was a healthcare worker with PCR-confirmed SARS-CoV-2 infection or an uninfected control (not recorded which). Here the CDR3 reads CSTQGAGGWGEQFF. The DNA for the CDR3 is TGCAGCACTCAGGGGGCAGGGGGATGGGGTGAGCAGTTCTTC.